This T cell receptor beta chain was found in a study of blood T cells in healthy people across ages. Healthy Russian Caucasian donors spanned ages roughly 6 to 90 years. This CDR3 comprises 15 residues. V dropped 1 base and J dropped 5 bases, with 12 bases sitting between them. Germline CDR1 and CDR2: SSHAT and FNYEAQ (reference sequence). General study findings and limits: Older age went with lower TCR beta diversity per million T cells, in a roughly linear way. Diversity was higher, and naive CD4+ cells more numerous, in long-lived donors than in aged donors.

This clonotype was observed a handful of times. Its antigen is as yet unknown. The second PCR ran about 6 to 12 cycles with a sample-barcoded 5' primer and J-beta primers. Every cDNA molecule carried a tag from a template-switch adaptor bearing 12 random nucleotides. TCRdb processed the 5' RACE reads anew with MiXCR; each CDR3 protein has one entry. In the table there are about a million distinct CDR3 sequences, 45% to 60% of which are singletons. The clonotype originates from a woman aged 55-75 years in good health. This chain connects TRBV7-7 to TRBJ2-1; the D is unclear. Material: blood. CDR3 region: CASSLGPPGNNEQFF. DNA for the CDR3: TGTGCCAGCAGCTTAGGTCCCCCTGGGAACAATGAGCAGTTCTTC. The variable domain in full, with the rest retrieved from reference TRBV7-7 and TRBJ2-1, is GAGVSQSPRYKVTKRGQDVTLRCDPISSHATLYWYQQALGQGPEFLTYFNYEAQPDKSGLPSDRFSAERPEGSISTLTIQRTEQRDSAMYRCASSLGPPGNNEQFFGPGTRLTVL.